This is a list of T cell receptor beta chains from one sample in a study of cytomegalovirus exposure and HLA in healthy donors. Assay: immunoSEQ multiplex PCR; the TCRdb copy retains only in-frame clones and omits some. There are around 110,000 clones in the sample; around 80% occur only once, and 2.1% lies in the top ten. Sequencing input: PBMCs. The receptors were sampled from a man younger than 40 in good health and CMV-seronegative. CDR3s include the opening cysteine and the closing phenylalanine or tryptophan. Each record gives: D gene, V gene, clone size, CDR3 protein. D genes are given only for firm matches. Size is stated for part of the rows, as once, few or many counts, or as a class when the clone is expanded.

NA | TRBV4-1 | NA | CASSQSGVITEAFF
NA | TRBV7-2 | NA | CASSQGLEYGYTF
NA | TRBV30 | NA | CAWSLIQGRAEAFF
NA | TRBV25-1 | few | CASSVRQANPKLFF
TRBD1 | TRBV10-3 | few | CAISESRGGTGLHF
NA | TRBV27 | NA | CASSLYQGYEQYF
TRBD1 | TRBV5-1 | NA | CASSTGQGGVETQYF
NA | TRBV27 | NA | CASSLLRGMGRPPLHF
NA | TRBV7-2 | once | CASSSQTYSGNTIYF
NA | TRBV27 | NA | CASSYGANGLTF
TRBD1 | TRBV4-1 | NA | CASSQILTGGFTEAFF
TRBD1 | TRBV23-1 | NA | CASSQRDRYNSPLHF
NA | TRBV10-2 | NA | CASSETGIYGYTF
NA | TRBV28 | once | CASSLSTGPYEQYF
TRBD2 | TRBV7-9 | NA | CASSFSGGDTQYF
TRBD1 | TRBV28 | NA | CASPKDRDSTDTQYF
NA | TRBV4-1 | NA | CASGGSRELFF
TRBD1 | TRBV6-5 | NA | CASSRAGTGSYEQYF
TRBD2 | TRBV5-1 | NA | CASSLIQRGGYNEQFF
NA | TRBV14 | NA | CASSQLTGSEAFF
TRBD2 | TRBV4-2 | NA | CASSQGRRLAGAHTYEQYF
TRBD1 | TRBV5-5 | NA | CASSHSRGNSPLHF
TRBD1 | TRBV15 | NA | CATSDRTGAEQYF
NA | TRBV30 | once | CAWSLRGDPFFSF
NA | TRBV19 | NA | CASSIQPGYTEAFF
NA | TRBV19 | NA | CASSAALAWEKLFF
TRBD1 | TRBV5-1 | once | CASSSTRTGMDTEAFF
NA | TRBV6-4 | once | CASSRYDAGANGLTF
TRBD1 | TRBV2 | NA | CASSRDSPNYGYTF
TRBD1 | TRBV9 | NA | CASSVGAGGRDTQYF
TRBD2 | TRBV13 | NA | CASSLAGGEQYF
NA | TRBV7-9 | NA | CASSLARLAGDYNEQFF
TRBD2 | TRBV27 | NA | CASSMGLALNEQFF